The sequence of this T cell receptor beta chain was determined in a study of shared clonotypes between healthy human individuals. Whole-study findings and limits: Estimated richness values were generally larger in naive subsets than in memory subsets.

As handled by the study authors: ImmunoSEQ sequences covered only the junction and lacked quality scores; filtering therefore differed. Here immunoSEQ multiplex PCR was the method, and the copy in TCRdb shows in-frame clones only, minus some. V and J calls and clone size are as listed in that table; D and trimming were resolved from the DNA. The table lists roughly 1 million clones, 70% to 80% of them singletons. A word on this clone: Its antigen is not identified.

This CDR3 has 11 amino acids. Germline CDR1 is SGHAT and CDR2 is FQNNGV. The V and J genes are TRBV11-2 and TRBJ2-5; 7 nucleotides align to TRBD1. The end of the DNA aligns better with TRBJ2-7, so the J call may be wrong. Sequenced input: memory CD4+ T cells sorted from blood. Subset in this sample: CD45RA-negative fraction. The origin of this receptor is a man in his late teens or twenties in good health. The DNA for the CDR3 is TGTGCCAGCAGACGACAGGGCGAGCAGTACTTC. Protein: CASRRQGEQYF.